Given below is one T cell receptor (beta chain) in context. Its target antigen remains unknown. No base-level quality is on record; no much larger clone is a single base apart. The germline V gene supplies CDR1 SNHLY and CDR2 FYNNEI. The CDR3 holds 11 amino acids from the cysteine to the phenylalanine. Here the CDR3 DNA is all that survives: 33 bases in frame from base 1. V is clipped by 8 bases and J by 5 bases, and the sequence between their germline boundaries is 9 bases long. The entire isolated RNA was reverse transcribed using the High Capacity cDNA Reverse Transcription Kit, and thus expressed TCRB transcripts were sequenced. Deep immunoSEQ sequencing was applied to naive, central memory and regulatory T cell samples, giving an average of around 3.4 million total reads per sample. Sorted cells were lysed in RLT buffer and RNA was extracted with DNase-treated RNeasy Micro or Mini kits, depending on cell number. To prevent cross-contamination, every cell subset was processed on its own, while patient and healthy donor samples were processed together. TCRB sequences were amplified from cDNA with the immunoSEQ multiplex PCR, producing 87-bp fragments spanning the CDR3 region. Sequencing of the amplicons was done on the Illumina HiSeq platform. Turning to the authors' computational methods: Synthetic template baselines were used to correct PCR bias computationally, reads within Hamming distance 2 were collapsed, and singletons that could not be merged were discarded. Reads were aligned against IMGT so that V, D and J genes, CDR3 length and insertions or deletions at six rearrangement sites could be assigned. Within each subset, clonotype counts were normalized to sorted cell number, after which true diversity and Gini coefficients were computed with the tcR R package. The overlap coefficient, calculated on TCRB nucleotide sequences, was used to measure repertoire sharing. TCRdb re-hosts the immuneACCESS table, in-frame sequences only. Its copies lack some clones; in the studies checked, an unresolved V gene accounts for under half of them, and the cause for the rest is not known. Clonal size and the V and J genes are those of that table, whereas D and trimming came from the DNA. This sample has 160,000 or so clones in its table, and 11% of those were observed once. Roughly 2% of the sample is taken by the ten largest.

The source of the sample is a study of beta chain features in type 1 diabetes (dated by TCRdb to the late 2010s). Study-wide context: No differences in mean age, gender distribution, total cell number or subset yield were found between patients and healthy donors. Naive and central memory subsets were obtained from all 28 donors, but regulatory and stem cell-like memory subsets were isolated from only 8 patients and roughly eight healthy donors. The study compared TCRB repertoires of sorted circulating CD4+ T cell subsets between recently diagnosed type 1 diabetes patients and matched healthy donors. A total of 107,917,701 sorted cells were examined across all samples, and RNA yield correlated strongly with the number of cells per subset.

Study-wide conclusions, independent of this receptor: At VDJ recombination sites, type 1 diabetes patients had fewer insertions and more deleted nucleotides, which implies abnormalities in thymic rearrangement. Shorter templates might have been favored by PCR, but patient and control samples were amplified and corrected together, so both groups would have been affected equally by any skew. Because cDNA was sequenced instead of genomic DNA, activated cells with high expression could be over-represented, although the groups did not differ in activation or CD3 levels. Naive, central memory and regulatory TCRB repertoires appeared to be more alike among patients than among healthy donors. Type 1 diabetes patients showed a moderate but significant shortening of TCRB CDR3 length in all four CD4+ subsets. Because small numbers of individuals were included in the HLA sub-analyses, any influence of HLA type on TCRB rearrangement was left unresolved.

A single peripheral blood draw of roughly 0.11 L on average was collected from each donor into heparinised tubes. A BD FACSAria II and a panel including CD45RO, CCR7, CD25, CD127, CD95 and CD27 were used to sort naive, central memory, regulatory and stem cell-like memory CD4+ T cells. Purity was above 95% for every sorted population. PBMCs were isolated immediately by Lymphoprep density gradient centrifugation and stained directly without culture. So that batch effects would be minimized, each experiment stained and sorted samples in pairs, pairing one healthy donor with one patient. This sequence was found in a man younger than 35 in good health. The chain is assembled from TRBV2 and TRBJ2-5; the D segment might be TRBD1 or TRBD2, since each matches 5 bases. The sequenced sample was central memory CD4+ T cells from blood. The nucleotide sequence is TGTGCCAGCCGGGGACCGGAGACCCAGTACTTC. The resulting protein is CASRGPETQYF.